The source of this TCR beta chain is a study of blood T cell repertoires in COVID-19. Study-wide background: From T cells, B-cell-depleted T cells, or PBMCs came the material, which was cDNA or gDNA.

Clinical history as reported by participants underpinned cohort assignment. Donors in Cohort 3 counted as recovered after two negative PCRs, clearance, or symptom resolution. Original processing notes: Amplification of reference gene primers provided the estimated nucleated cell counts. The assay was immunoSEQ multiplex PCR, and TCRdb's table has in-frame clones only and misses some. That table furnishes V, J and clone size, whereas the DNA furnished D and trimming. The data hold around 250,000 clones, with around 82% observed a single time. Sequenced sample: PBMCs or T cells enriched from blood (not recorded which). The sequence came from a man aged 45-65 years who had recovered from COVID-19.

CDR3 DNA sequence: TGTGCCAGCAGCCCACAGGCTGGCACAGATACGCAGTATTTT. It yields the protein CASSPQAGTDTQYF. The genes are TRBV7-2 and TRBJ2-3, with a tentative D call TRBD1 (5 bases). CDR3 length equals 14 residues. Germline V gene sequence: CDR1 SGHTA, CDR2 FQGNSA. With 5 bases removed from V and 1 base from J, the gap between germline ends came to 10 bases.